Each of the 16 T cell receptor beta chains below was sequenced from the same sample in a study of CD8 T cells in ankylosing spondylitis (TCRdb year 2017). Libraries were made using 5' RACE. TCRdb shows the sequencer as Illumina HiSeq 2500. In-frame beta chains were kept once TCRdb had trimmed the public reads at Q25 with fastp and called clones with MiXCR. Identical CDR3 proteins give one entry, which carries the most common genes and DNA. For this sample there are roughly 470,000 distinct CDR3 sequences; about 24% appear just once. The ten most abundant clones make up 0.89% of the sample. The paper as a whole reports these results and caveats: A TCR beta motif made up of several highly homologous amino acid variants appeared to be characteristic of blood from ankylosing spondylitis patients.

Their target antigens are unknown. Sequenced material: blood, either unsorted or a sorted T cell fraction (not recorded which). These receptors originate from a male donor with ankylosing spondylitis.

The chain combines TRBV11-3 with TRBJ2-3; D may be TRBD2 (5 bases). The V and J ends lost 8 bases and 1 base respectively, with 22 bases between them. The CDR3 length is 17 residues. The germline V gene has CDR1 SGHNT and CDR2 YENEEA. This CDR3 reads CASRQRRRELGTDTQYF. DNA for the CDR3: TGTGCCAGCCGCCAAAGGAGAAGGGAGCTAGGCACAGATACGCAGTATTTT.

This clonotype has only a few counts. J is TRBJ2-1 and V is TRBV3-1, with 11 positions matching TRBD1. The CDR3 is 15 residues long. J lost 6 bases, V lost 3 bases, and 4 bases had no gene match. Germline CDR1 reads LGHDT; CDR2 reads YNNKEL (reference sequence). CDR3 sequence: CASSHPGQGVNEQFF. CDR3 nucleotides: TGTGCCAGCAGCCATCCGGGACAGGGGGTCAATGAGCAGTTCTTC.

J is TRBJ2-7 and V is TRBV11-2; D assignment may be TRBD1 or TRBD2 (5 bases each). Per germline, CDR1 SGHAT and CDR2 FQNNGV. CDR3 size: 14 residues. V lost 3 bases to trimming and J lost 3 bases, with 12 bases between them. CDR3 nucleotide sequence: TGTGCCAGCAGCTTCGGGACGTTTGACTACGAGCAGTACTTC. It codes for CASSFGTFDYEQYF.

The table lists this clonotype with a few counts. The chain uses TRBV6-2 or TRBV6-3 and TRBJ2-1; possibly TRBD1 for D (6 bases). This CDR3 region has 17 residues. The ends were cut back, 2 bases at V and 1 base at J, with 15 bases in the middle. The V gene's germline CDR1 is MNHEY and CDR2 SVGEGT. The CDR3 sequence is CASSYRGTGSSYNEQFF. The DNA of the CDR3 is TGTGCCAGCAGTTACCGAGGTACAGGGAGTTCCTACAATGAGCAGTTCTTC.

This clonotype was counted between two and nine times. The gene calls are TRBV3-1 and TRBJ2-1; 9 nucleotides agree with TRBD2. The CDR3 has 16 amino acids. Unmatched junction bases numbered 5, after V lost 5 bases and J lost 0 bases. Germline CDR1 is LGHDT and CDR2 is YNNKEL (reference sequence). The CDR3 here is CASSRTSASSYNEQFF. The CDR3, as DNA: TGTGCCAGCAGCAGGACTAGCGCGAGCTCCTACAATGAGCAGTTCTTC.

The chain is built from TRBV19 and TRBJ1-2; D is perhaps TRBD1 (6 bases). V was pared by 10 bases and J by 7 bases, with 16 bases between. The CDR3 consists of 12 residues. Germline CDR1 and CDR2: LNHDA and SQIVND (reference sequence). CDR3 loop: CATVLQGGGYTF. CDR3 DNA: TGTGCCACCGTTTTACAGGGCGGTGGCTACACCTTC.

This clonotype was seen only a few times. The chain links TRBV10-3 to TRBJ1-5; 10 nucleotides agree with TRBD1. Per the germline V gene, CDR1 is ENHRY and CDR2 is SYGVKD. V lost 4 bases to trimming and J lost 6 bases; unmatched junction nucleotides: 6. The CDR3 consists of 15 residues. The CDR3 DNA is TGTGCCATCAGTGGGGGACAGGGGATAGGTCAGCCCCAGCATTTT. Protein product: CAISGGQGIGQPQHF.

The chain employs TRBV20-1 and TRBJ2-7; D unresolved. The V end lost 3 bases, the J end lost 2 bases, and 8 bases lay between the germline ends. Germline values: CDR1 DFQATT, CDR2 SNEGSKA (reference sequence). The CDR3 totals 12 residues. The CDR3 reads CSASLRAYEQYF. The CDR3 DNA follows: TGCAGTGCTAGTCTCCGCGCCTACGAGCAGTACTTC.

The chain couples TRBV2 to TRBJ2-5, with D possibly TRBD1 on 6 matching bases. With 5 bases removed from V and 5 bases from J, the gap between germline ends came to 18 bases. Germline CDR1 and CDR2: SNHLY and FYNNEI. This CDR3 contains 15 residues. The CDR3 loop is CASSKTGPRVETQYF. The CDR3 nucleotides are TGTGCCAGCAGTAAGACAGGACCCCGGGTGGAGACCCAGTACTTC.

This clonotype was counted only a few times. The chain carries TRBV6-4 and TRBJ1-5; D is possibly TRBD1 (6 bases). Trimming took 6 bases from V and 3 from J, leaving 15 bases between them. Looked up from germline, CDR1 is MRHNA and CDR2 is SNTAGT. The CDR3 is 15 residues long. The CDR3 region is CASSEQGIPNQPQHF. The CDR3, as DNA: TGTGCCAGCAGCGAACAGGGAATTCCCAATCAGCCCCAGCATTTT.

This clonotype was counted between two and nine times. The genes are TRBV5-1 and TRBJ1-5; tentatively, D is TRBD1 (6 bases). In germline, CDR1 is SGHRS, CDR2 YFSETQ. The CDR3 runs to 15 residues. V lost 2 bases, J lost 6 bases, and 15 bases lay in between. The CDR3 sequence: CASSFWGLAGQPQHF. CDR3 in DNA: TGCGCCAGCAGCTTCTGGGGGCTGGCCGGTCAGCCCCAGCATTTT.

The V gene is TRBV7-8, the J gene TRBJ1-5; TRBD1 agrees at 10 bases. The CDR3 covers 18 residues. V gave up 1 base and J gave up 6 bases; unmatched junction bases: 12. Germline V gene lookup returns CDR1 SGHVS and CDR2 FQNEAQ. The CDR3 DNA follows: TGTGCCAGCAGCTTAGAAATTAAGACAGGGGGCTCGTTTCAGCCCCAGCATTTT. This encodes CASSLEIKTGGSFQPQHF.

This clonotype was seen only a few times. This chain connects TRBV5-1 to TRBJ2-2; D remains ambiguous. This CDR3 is built from 15 residues. V was trimmed by 4 bases and J by 0 bases, leaving 10 bases between them. Germline CDR1 and CDR2: SGHRS and YFSETQ. This CDR3 reads CASSLRRANTGELFF. CDR3 DNA sequence: TGCGCCAGCAGCCTACGACGGGCGAACACCGGGGAGCTGTTTTTT.

The chain couples TRBV15 to TRBJ2-5; either TRBD1 or TRBD2 may supply D (5 bases each). There are 15 residues in the CDR3. From germline, CDR1 is LNHNV and CDR2 YYDKDF (reference sequence). V was clipped by 1 base and J by 2 bases, with 11 bases between them. The CDR3 DNA reads as TGTGCCACCAGCAGAGCCGGGACGGAACAAGAGACCCAGTACTTC. This gives the protein CATSRAGTEQETQYF.

The sample holds a few counts of this clonotype. J is TRBJ2-1 and V is TRBV24-1; no firm D call. This CDR3 region has 13 residues. The V gene lost 3 bases and the J gene lost 3 bases, with 5 bases spanning the gap. Germline values: CDR1 KGHDR, CDR2 SFDVKD. CDR3 DNA: TGTGCCACCAGTGATCAGGACTACAATGAGCAGTTCTTC. Translating gives CATSDQDYNEQFF.

This chain joins TRBV12-3 or TRBV12-4 and TRBJ1-6, with 7 bases fitting TRBD1. With 5 bases clipped from V and 5 bases from J, the junction kept 6 bases outside the gene matches. The CDR3 runs 15 residues. In DNA, the CDR3 is TGTGCCAGCAGTGTCGGACAGGCTGATAATTCACCCCTCCACTTT. It is translated as CASSVGQADNSPLHF.